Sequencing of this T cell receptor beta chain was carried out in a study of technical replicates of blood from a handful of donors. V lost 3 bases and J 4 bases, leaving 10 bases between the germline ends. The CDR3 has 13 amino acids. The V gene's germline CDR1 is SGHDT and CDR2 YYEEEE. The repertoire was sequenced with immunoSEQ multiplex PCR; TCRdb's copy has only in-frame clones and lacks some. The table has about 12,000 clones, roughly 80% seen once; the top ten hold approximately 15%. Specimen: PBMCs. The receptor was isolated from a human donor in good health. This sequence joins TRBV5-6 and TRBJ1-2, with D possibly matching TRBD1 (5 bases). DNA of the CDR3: TGTGCCAGCAGCTCGGGACTGATCTATGGCTACACCTTC. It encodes CASSSGLIYGYTF.